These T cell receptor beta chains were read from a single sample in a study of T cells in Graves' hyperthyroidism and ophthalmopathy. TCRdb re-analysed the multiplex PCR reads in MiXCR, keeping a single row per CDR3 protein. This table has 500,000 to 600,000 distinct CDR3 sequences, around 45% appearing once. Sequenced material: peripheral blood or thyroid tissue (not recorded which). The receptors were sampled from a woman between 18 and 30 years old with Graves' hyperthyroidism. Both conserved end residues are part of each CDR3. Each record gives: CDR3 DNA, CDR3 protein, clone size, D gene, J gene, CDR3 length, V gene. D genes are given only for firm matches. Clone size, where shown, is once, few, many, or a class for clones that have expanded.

cdr3_nt: TGTGCCAGCAAACAACAGGGAGGGACCTCCCTTACTCATGGCTACACCTTC
cdr3_aa: CASKQQGGTSLTHGYTF
clone_size: -
d_call: -
j_call: TRBJ1-2
cdr3_length: 17
v_call: TRBV7-2

cdr3_nt: TGTGCCAGCAACAAGGACAGGGCCAACTATGGCTACACCTTC
cdr3_aa: CASNKDRANYGYTF
clone_size: many
d_call: TRBD1
j_call: TRBJ1-2
cdr3_length: 14
v_call: TRBV6-1

cdr3_nt: TGCAGTGCTAGATTCACAGGGGGACCCTACGAGCAGTACTTC
cdr3_aa: CSARFTGGPYEQYF
clone_size: -
d_call: TRBD1
j_call: TRBJ2-7
cdr3_length: 14
v_call: TRBV20-1

cdr3_nt: TGCAGTGCTAGATCGACAGGGACCCAGAATTACTACGAGCAGTACTTC
cdr3_aa: CSARSTGTQNYYEQYF
clone_size: -
d_call: TRBD1
j_call: TRBJ2-7
cdr3_length: 16
v_call: TRBV20-1

cdr3_nt: TGCAGTGCCGACAGGGAGGAGGAAAAACTGTTTTTT
cdr3_aa: CSADREEEKLFF
clone_size: many
d_call: TRBD1
j_call: TRBJ1-4
cdr3_length: 12
v_call: TRBV20-1

cdr3_nt: TGTGCCAGCAGCCAAGAATGGACAGAGGCTTTCTTT
cdr3_aa: CASSQEWTEAFF
clone_size: many
d_call: -
j_call: TRBJ1-1
cdr3_length: 12
v_call: TRBV3-1

cdr3_nt: TGTGCCAGCAGCCTACTGGGTCTTACCTACGAGCAGTACTTC
cdr3_aa: CASSLLGLTYEQYF
clone_size: many
d_call: -
j_call: TRBJ2-7
cdr3_length: 14
v_call: TRBV7-2

cdr3_nt: TGCAGCGTTGAAAGAGGGTTCGGGAGATCCCCCTACGAGCAGTACTTC
cdr3_aa: CSVERGFGRSPYEQYF
clone_size: -
d_call: -
j_call: TRBJ2-7
cdr3_length: 16
v_call: TRBV29-1

cdr3_nt: TGTGCCAGTAGTATAGATCTCGAATACGAGCAGTACTTC
cdr3_aa: CASSIDLEYEQYF
clone_size: many
d_call: -
j_call: TRBJ2-7
cdr3_length: 13
v_call: TRBV19

cdr3_nt: TGTGCCAGCAGCTTGGAAATCCGGCCCCGATGGACTGAAGCTTTCTTT
cdr3_aa: CASSLEIRPRWTEAFF
clone_size: many
d_call: -
j_call: TRBJ1-1
cdr3_length: 16
v_call: TRBV5-5

cdr3_nt: TGTGCCAGCAGCCAAGATTTAGGGCAGGACTTTTCCTACGAGCAGTACTTC
cdr3_aa: CASSQDLGQDFSYEQYF
clone_size: many
d_call: -
j_call: TRBJ2-7
cdr3_length: 17
v_call: TRBV3-1

cdr3_nt: TGTGCCAGCAGACGTAGGAGTAGCGAAAGCGGGCTGTTTTTT
cdr3_aa: CASRRRSSESGLFF
clone_size: -
d_call: -
j_call: TRBJ2-2
cdr3_length: 14
v_call: TRBV13

cdr3_nt: TGTGCCTGCAATCCGGGACAGGGGGTAGAGACCCAGTACTTC
cdr3_aa: CACNPGQGVETQYF
clone_size: -
d_call: TRBD1
j_call: TRBJ2-5
cdr3_length: 14
v_call: TRBV5-5

cdr3_nt: TGCAGTGCTAAGGGACAGGGGAGAGCCGGAAACACCATATATTTT
cdr3_aa: CSAKGQGRAGNTIYF
clone_size: many
d_call: TRBD1
j_call: TRBJ1-3
cdr3_length: 15
v_call: TRBV20-1

cdr3_nt: TGTGCCAGCTCACCGGGACTTACGAACACTGAAGCTTTCTTT
cdr3_aa: CASSPGLTNTEAFF
clone_size: many
d_call: -
j_call: TRBJ1-1
cdr3_length: 14
v_call: TRBV18

cdr3_nt: TGCAGTGCGACCTCGTCCAGGGGAATTGAGGGCTACACCTTC
cdr3_aa: CSATSSRGIEGYTF
clone_size: many
d_call: -
j_call: TRBJ1-2
cdr3_length: 14
v_call: TRBV20-1